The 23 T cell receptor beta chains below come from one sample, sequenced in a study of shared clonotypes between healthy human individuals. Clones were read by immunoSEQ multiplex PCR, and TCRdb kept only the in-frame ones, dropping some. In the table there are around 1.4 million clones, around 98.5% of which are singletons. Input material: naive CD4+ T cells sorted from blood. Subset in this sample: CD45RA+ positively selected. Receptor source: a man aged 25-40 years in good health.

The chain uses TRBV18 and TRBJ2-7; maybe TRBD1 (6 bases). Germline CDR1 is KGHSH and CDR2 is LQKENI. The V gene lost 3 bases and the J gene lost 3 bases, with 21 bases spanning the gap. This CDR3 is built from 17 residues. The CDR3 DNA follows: TGTGCCAGCTCACCGACGACAGGAAAGATCAAAGACTACGAGCAGTACTTC. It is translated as CASSPTTGKIKDYEQYF.

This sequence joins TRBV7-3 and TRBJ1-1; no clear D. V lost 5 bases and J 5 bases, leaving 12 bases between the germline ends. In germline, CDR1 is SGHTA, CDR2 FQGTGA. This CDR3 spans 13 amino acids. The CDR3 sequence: CASSLWMETEAFF. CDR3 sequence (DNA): TGTGCCAGCAGCCTGTGGATGGAGACTGAAGCTTTCTTT.

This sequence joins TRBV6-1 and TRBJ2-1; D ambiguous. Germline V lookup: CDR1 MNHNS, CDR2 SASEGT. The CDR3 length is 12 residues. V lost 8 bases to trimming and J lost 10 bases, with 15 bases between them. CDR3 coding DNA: TGTGCCAGCGGGGTGTTATTAGGAGAGCAGTTCTTC. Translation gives CASGVLLGEQFF.

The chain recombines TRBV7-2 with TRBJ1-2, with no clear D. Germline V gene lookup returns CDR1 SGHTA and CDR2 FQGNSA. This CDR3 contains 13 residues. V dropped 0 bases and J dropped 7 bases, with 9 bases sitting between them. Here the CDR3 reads CASSLARQPGYTF. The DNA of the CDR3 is TGTGCCAGCAGCTTAGCACGGCAGCCTGGCTACACCTTC.

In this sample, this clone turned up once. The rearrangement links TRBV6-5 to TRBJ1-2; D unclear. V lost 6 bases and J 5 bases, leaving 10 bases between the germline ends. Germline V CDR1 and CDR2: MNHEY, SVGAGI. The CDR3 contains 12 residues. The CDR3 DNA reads TGTGCCAGCAGCCAGGCCCCATATGGCTACACCTTC. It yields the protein CASSQAPYGYTF.

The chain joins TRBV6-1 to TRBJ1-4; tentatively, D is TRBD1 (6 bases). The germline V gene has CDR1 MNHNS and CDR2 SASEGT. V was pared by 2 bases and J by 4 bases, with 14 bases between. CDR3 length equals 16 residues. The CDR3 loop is CASSENPTGLNEKLFF. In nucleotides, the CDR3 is TGTGCCAGCAGTGAAAACCCCACAGGGCTTAATGAAAAACTGTTTTTT.

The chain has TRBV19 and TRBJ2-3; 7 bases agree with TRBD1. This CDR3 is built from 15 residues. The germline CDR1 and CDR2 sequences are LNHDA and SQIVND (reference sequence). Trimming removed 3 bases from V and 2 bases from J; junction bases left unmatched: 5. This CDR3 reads CASSIRDSFTDTQYF. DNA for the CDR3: TGTGCCAGTAGTATTAGGGACAGTTTCACAGATACGCAGTATTTT.

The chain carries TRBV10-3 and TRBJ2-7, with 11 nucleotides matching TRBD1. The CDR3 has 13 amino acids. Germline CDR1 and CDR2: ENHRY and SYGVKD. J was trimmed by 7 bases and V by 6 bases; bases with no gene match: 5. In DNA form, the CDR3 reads TGTGCCATCAGCGGACAGGGGGCGCTTGAGCAGTACTTC. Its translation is CAISGQGALEQYF.

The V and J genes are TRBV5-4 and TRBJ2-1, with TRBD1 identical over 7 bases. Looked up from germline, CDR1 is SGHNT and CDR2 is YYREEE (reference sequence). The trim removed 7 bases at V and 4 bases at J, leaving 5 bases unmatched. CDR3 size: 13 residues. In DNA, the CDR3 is TGTGCCAGCCGAGACAGGGCATACAATGAGCAGTTCTTC. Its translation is CASRDRAYNEQFF.

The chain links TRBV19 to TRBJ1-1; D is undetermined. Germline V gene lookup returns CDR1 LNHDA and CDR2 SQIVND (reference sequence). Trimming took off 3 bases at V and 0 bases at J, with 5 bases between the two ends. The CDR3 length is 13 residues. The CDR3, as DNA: TGTGCCAGTAGTATGGAAGTGAACACTGAAGCTTTCTTT. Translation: CASSMEVNTEAFF.

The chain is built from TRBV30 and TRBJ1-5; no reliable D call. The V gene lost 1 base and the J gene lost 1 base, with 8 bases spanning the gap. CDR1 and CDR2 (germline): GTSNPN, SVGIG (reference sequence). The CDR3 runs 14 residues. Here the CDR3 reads CAWSEKRSNQPQHF. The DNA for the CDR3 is TGTGCCTGGAGTGAGAAAAGGAGCAATCAGCCCCAGCATTTT.

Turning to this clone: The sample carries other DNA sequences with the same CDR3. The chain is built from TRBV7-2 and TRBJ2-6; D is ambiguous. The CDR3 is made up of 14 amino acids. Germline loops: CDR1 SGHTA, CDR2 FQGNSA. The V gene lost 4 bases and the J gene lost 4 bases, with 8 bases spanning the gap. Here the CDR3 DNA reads TGTGCCAGCAGCTCATCCGTGGGGGCCAACGTCCTGACTTTC. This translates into CASSSSVGANVLTF.

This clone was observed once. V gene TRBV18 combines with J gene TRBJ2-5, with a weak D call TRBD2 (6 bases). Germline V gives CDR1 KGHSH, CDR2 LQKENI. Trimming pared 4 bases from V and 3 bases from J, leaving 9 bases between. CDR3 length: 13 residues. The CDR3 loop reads CASSLRREETQYF. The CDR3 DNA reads TGTGCCAGCTCACTCCGGAGGGAAGAGACCCAGTACTTC.

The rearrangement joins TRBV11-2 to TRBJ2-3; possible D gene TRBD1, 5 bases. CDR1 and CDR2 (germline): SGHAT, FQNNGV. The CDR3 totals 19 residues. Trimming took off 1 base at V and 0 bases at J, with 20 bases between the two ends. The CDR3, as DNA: TGTGCCAGCAGCTTAGGATTCGGCAGGGCGTCCCTTAGCACAGATACGCAGTATTTT. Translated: CASSLGFGRASLSTDTQYF.

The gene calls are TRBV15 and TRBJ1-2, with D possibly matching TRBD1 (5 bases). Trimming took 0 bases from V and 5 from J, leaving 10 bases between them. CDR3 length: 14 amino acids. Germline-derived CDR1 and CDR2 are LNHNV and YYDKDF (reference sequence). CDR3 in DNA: TGTGCCACCAGCAGAGATCAGGGTGTTTATGGCTACACCTTC. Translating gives CATSRDQGVYGYTF.

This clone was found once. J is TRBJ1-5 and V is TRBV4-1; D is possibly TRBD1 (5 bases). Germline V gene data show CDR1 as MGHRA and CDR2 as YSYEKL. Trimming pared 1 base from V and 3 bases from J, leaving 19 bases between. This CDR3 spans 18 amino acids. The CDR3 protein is CASSQGSFYEGLNQPQHF. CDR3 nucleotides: TGCGCCAGCAGCCAAGGATCCTTTTACGAGGGGCTCAATCAGCCCCAGCATTTT.

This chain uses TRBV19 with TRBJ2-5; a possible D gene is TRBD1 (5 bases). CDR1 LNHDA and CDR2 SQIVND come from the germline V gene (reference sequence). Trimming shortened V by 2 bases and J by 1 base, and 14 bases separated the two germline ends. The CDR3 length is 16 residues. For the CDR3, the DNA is TGTGCCAGTAGTATAAGGGGCCCACCAATCCAAGAGACCCAGTACTTC. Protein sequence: CASSIRGPPIQETQYF.

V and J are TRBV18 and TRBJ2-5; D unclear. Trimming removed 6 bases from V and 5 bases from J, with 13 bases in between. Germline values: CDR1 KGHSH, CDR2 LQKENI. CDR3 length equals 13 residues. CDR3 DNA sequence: TGTGCCAGCTCCAGTCGCCTCGGCGAGACCCAGTACTTC. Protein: CASSSRLGETQYF.

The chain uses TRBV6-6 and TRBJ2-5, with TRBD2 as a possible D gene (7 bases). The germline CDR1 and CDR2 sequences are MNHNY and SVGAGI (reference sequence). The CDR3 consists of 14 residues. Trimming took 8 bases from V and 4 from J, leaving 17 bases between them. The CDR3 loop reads CASGRGGSGETQYF. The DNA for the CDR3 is TGTGCCAGCGGAAGGGGGGGGTCTGGAGAGACCCAGTACTTC.

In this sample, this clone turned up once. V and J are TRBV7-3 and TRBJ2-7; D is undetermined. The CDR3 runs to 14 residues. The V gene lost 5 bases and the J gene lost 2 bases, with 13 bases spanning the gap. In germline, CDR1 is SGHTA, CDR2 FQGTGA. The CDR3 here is CASSVDDGAYEQYF. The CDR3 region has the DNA TGTGCCAGCAGCGTCGATGACGGAGCCTACGAGCAGTACTTC. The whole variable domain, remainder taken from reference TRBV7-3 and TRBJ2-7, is GAGVSQTPSNKVTEKGKYVELRCDPISGHTALYWYRQSLGQGPEFLIYFQGTGAADDSGLPNDRFFAVRPEGSVSTLKIQRTERGDSAVYLCASSVDDGAYEQYFGPGTRLTVT.

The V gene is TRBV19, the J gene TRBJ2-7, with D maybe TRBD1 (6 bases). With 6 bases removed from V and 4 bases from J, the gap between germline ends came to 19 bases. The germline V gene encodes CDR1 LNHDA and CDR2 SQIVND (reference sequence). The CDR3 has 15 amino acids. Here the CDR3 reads CASRRQPTGSYEQYF. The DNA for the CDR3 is TGTGCCAGTAGGCGTCAACCGACAGGATCGTACGAGCAGTACTTC. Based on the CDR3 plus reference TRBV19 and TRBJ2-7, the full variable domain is DGGITQSPKYLFRKEGQNVTLSCEQNLNHDAMYWYRQDPGQGLRLIYYSQIVNDFQKGDIAEGYSVSREKKESFPLTVTSAQKNPTAFYLCASRRQPTGSYEQYFGPGTRLTVT.

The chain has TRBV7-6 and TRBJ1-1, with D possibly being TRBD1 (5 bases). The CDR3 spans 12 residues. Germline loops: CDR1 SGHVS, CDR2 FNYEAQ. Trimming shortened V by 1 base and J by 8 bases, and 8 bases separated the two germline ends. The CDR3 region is CASSLVQGEAFF. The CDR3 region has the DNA TGTGCCAGCAGCTTAGTCCAGGGAGAAGCTTTCTTT.

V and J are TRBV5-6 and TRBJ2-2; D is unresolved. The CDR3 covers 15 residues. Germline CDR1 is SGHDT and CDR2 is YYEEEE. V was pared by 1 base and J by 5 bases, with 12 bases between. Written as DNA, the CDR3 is TGTGCCAGCAGCTTGTACCGACTTGGTACCGGGGAGCTGTTTTTT. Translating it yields CASSLYRLGTGELFF.